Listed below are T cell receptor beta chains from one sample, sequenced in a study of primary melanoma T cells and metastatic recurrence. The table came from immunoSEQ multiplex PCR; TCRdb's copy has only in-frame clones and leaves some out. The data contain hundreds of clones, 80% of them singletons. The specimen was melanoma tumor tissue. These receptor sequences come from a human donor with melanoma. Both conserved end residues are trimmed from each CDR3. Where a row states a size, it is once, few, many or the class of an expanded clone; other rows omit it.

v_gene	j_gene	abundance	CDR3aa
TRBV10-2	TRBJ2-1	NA	ASGNTKYNKQF
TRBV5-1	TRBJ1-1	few	ASSLGRQGDTEAF
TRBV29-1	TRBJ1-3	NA	SVERGSGNTIY
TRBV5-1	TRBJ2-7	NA	ASSREGWMGLNDEQY
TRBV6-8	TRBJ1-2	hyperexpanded	ASSYENNYGYT
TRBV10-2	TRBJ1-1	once	ASTLDSSNTEAF
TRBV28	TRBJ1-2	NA	ASSQYGTVVVHYGYT
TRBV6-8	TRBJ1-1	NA	ASSYVAGETEAF
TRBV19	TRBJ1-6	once	ASSSGVYSPLH
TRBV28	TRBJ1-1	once	ASSLRQPNTEAF
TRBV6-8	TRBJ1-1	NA	ASSKGTGVTEAF
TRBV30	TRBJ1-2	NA	AWARQVDGYT
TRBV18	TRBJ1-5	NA	ASSPVTGSNQPQH
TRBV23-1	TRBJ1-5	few	ASSLTGAGAQH
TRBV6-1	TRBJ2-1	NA	ASSEGHVAGEYNEQF
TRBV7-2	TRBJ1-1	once	ASSSWTGWTEAF
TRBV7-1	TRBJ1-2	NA	ASSQGEGYGYT
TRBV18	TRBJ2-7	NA	ASSPSGQTYEQY
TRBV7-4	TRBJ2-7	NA	ASSPGTGGEQY
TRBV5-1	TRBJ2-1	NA	ASSLGTGLNEQF
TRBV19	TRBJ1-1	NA	ASSIDQGTGAYTEAF
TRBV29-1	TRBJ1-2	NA	SAEDYERGYGYT
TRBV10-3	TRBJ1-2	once	AISEGNIPNYGYT
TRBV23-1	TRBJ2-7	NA	ASSLTGSNEQY
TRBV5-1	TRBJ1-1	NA	ATRGEGFGTEAF
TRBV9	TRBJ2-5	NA	ASSRVAGGPGTQY
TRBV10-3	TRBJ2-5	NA	AISESPNVYQETQY
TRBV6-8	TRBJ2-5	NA	ASSFTTSGETQY
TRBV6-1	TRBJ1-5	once	ASSEEGPSWHSNQPQH
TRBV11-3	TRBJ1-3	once	ASSFGTGPGNTIY
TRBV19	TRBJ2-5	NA	ASSAGGLEETQY
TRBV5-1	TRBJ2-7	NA	ASSNPGQGTYEQY
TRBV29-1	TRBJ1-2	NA	SVEQGGRTLGYGYT
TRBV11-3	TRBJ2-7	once	ASSHGQGYYEQY
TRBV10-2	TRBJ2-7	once	ASSEQRGSYEQY
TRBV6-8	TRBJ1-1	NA	ASRETGTGAF
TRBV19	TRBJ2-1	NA	ASSPQLAGAYNEQF
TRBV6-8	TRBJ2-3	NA	ASSYANRGSTDTQY
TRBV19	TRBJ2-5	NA	TSRGTGEETQY
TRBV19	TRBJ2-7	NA	ASNIRGYEQY
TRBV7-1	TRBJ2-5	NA	ASSPARRAETQY
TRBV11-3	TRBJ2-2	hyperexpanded	ASSFPLGGQGPTGELF
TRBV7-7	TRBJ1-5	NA	ASSLSGKQQPQH
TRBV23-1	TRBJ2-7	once	ASSLVGGYEQY
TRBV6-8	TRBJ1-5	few	ASGQGGNQPQH
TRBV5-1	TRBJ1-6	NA	ASSSQDRAAYNSPLH
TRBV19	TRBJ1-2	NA	ASSIPDRGYSYT
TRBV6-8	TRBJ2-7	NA	ASRGASRYEQY
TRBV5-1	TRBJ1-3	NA	ASSFDQGASGNTIY
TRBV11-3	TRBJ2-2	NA	ASSILSGGATGELF
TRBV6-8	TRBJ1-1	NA	ASSHRGNTEAF
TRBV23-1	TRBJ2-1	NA	ASSETGGFEQF
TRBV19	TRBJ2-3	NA	ASSIELLWTGSVTDTQY
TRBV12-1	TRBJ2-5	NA	ASTDRTALTQY
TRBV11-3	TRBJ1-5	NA	ASSSVGTSGGNQPQH
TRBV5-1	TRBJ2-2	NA	ASSGQANTGELF
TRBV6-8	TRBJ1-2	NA	ASSKMGQGTNGYT
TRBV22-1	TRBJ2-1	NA	ASSPLVGLAGNEQF
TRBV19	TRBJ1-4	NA	ASQGSANEKLF
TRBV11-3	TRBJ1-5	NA	ASSPDSMAYQPQH